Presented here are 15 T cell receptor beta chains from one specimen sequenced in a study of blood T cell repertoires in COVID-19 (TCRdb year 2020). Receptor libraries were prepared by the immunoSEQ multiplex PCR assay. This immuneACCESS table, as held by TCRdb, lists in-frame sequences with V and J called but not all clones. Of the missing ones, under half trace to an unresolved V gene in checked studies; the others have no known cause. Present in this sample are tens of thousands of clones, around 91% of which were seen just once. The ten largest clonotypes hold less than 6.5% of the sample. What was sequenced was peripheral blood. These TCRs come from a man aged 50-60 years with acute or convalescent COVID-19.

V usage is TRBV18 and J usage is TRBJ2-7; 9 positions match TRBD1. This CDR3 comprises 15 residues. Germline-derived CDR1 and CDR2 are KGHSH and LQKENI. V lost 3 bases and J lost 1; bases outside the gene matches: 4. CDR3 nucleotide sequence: TGTGCCAGCTCACCCTGGGGGACAGGGTCCTACGAGCAGTACTTC. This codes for CASSPWGTGSYEQYF.

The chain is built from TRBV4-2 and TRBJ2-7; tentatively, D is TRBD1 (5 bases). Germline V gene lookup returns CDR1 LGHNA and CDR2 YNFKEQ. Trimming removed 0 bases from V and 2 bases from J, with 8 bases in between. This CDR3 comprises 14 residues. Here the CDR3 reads CASSQDEGAYEQYF. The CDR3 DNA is TGTGCCAGCAGCCAAGATGAAGGGGCCTACGAGCAGTACTTC.

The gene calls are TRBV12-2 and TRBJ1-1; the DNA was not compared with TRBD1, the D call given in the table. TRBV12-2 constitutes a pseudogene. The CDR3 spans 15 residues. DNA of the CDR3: TGTGCAAGTCGCCCTAGACAGGGAATGAACACTGAAGCTTTCTTT. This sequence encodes CASRPRQGMNTEAFF.

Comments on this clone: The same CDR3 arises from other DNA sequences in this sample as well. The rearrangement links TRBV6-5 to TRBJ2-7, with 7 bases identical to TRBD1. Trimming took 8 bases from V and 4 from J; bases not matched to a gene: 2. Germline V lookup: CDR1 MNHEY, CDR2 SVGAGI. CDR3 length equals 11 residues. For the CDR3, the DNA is TGTGCCAGCCGACAGGGATACGAGCAGTACTTC. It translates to CASRQGYEQYF.

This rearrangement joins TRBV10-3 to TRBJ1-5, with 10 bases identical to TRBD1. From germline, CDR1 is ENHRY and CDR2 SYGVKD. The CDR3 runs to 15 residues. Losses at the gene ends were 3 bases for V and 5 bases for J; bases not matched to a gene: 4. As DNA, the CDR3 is TGTGCCATCAGTGATCGGACAGGGGGGGATCAGCCCCAGCATTTT. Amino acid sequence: CAISDRTGGDQPQHF.

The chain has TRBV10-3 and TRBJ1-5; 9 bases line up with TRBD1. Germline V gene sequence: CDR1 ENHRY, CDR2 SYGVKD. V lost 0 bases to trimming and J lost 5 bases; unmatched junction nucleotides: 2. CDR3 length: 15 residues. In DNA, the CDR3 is TGTGCCATCAGTGAGTCGGGACAGGGTTATCAGCCCCAGCATTTT. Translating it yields CAISESGQGYQPQHF.

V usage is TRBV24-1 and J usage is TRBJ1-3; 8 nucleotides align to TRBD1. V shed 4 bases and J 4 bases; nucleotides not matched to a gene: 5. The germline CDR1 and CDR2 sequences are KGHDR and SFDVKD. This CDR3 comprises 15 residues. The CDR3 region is CATSDPRTGGNTIYF. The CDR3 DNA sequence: TGTGCCACCAGTGACCCTAGGACAGGGGGAAACACCATATATTTT.

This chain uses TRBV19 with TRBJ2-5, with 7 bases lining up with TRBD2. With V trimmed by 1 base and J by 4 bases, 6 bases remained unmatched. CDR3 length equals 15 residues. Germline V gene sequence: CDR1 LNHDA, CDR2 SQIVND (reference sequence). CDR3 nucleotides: TGTGCCAGTAGTATAGTTGGGGGGGAGGCAGAGACCCAGTACTTC. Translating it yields CASSIVGGEAETQYF.

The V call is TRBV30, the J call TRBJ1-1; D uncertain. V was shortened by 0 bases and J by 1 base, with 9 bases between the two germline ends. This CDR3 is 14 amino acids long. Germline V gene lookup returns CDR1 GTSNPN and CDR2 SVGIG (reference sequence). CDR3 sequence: CAWSVQSANTEAFF. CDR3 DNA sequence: TGTGCCTGGAGTGTACAGTCGGCGAACACTGAAGCTTTCTTT.

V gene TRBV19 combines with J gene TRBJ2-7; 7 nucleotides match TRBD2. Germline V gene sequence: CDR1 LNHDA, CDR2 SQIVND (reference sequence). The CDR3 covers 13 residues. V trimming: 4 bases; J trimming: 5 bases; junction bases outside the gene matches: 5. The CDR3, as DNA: TGTGCCAGTAGTACCTCGGGGGGTGACGAGCAGTACTTC. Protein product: CASSTSGGDEQYF.

The CDR3 here is CASSPPIQGSYGYTF. CDR3 DNA sequence: TGTGCCAGCTCACCACCGATCCAGGGGAGCTATGGCTACACCTTC. The V call is TRBV18, the J call TRBJ1-2; the D gene is possibly TRBD1 (6 bases). The CDR3 totals 15 residues. Germline values: CDR1 KGHSH, CDR2 LQKENI. With 0 bases removed from V and 4 bases from J, the gap between germline ends came to 12 bases. Using reference TRBV18 and TRBJ1-2 for the parts outside the CDR3, the full variable domain is NAGVMQNPRHLVRRRGQEARLRCSPMKGHSHVYWYRQLPEEGLKFMVYLQKENIIDESGMPKERFSAEFPKEGPSILRIQQVVRGDSAAYFCASSPPIQGSYGYTFGSGTRLTVV.

CDR3 residues: CASGGRGNQPQHF. The CDR3, as DNA: TGTGCCAGCGGGGGCAGAGGGAATCAGCCCCAGCATTTT. The chain recombines TRBV27 with TRBJ1-5, with D maybe TRBD1 (6 bases). This CDR3 spans 13 amino acids. Germline CDR1 and CDR2: MNHEY and SMNVEV (reference sequence). V shed 8 bases and J shed 4 bases, with 12 bases lying between them.

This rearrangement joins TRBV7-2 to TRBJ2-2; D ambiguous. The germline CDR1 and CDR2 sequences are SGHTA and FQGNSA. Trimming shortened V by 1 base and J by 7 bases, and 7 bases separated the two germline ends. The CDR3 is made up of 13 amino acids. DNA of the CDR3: TGTGCCAGCAGCTTAGTTATATACGGGGAGCTGTTTTTT. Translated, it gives CASSLVIYGELFF.

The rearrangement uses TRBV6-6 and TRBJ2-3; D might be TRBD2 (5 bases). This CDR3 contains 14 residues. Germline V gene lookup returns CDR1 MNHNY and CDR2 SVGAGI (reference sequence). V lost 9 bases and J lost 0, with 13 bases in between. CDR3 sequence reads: CARMLASSTDTQYF. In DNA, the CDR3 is TGTGCCAGAATGCTAGCCTCTAGCACAGATACGCAGTATTTT.

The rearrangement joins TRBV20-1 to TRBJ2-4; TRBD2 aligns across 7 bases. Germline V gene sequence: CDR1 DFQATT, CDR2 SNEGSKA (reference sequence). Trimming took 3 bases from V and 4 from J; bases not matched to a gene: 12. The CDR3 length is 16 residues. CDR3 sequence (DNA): TGCAGTGCTAGTTCATCCGGGAGGTCTATAAAAAACATTCAGTACTTC. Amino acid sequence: CSASSSGRSIKNIQYF.